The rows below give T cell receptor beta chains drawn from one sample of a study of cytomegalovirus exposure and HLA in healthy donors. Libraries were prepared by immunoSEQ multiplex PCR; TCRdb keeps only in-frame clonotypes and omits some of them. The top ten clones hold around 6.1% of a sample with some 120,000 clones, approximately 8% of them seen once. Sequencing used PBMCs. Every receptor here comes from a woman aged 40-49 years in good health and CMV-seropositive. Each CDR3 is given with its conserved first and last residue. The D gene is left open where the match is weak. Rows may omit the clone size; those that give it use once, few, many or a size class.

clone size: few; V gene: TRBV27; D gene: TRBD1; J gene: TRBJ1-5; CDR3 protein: CASSSTGGSQPQHF; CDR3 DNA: TGTGCCAGCAGTTCCACAGGGGGGAGTCAGCCCCAGCATTTT
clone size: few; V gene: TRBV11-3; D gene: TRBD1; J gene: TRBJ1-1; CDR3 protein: CASSVRQGSEAFF; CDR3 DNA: TGTGCCAGCAGCGTAAGACAGGGGAGTGAAGCTTTCTTT
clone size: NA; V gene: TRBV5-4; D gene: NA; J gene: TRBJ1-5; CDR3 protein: CASSQDFGGHQPQHF; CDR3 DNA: TGTGCCAGCAGCCAAGATTTTGGGGGCCATCAGCCCCAGCATTTT
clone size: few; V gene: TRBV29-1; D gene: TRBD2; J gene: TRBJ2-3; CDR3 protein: CSVGEGKYTQYF; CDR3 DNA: TGCAGCGTCGGGGAGGGTAAATATACGCAGTATTTT
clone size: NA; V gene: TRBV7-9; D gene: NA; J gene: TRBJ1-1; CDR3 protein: CASSARGRTKNTEAFF; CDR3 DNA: TGTGCCAGCAGCGCGCGGGGCCGTACCAAAAACACTGAAGCTTTCTTT
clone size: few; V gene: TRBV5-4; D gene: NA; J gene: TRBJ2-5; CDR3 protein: CASSPGAGQETQYF; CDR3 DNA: TGTGCCAGCAGCCCAGGGGCCGGACAAGAGACCCAGTACTTC
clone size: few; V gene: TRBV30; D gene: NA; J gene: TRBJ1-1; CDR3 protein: CAWSLTGNTEAFF; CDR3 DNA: TGTGCCTGGAGTCTGACAGGGAACACTGAAGCTTTCTTT
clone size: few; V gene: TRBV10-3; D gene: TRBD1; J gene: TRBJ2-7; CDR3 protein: CAISSTGTGFMYEQYF; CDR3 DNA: TGTGCCATCAGCTCAACCGGGACAGGGTTTATGTACGAGCAGTACTTC
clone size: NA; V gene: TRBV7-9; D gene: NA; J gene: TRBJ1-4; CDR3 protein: CASSFSGLSNEKLFF; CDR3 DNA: TGTGCCAGCAGCTTTTCGGGACTTTCAAATGAAAAACTGTTTTTT
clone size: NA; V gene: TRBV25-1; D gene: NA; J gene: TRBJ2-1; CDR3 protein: CASSDGGGGRGNEQFF; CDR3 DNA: TGTGCCAGCAGTGACGGTGGGGGGGGCCGGGGAAATGAGCAGTTCTTC
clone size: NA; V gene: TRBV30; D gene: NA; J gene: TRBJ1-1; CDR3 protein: CAWSRRSEAFF; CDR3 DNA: TGTGCCTGGAGTCGGCGGTCTGAAGCTTTCTTT
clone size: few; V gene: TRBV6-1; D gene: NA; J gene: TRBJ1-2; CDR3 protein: CASSEGRYGYTF; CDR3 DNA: TGTGCCAGCAGTGAAGGCAGATATGGCTACACCTTC
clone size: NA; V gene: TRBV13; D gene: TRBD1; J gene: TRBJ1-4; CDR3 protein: CASSFAGTGGAVEKLFF; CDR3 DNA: TGTGCCAGCAGTTTTGCCGGGACAGGGGGCGCGGTTGAAAAACTGTTTTTT
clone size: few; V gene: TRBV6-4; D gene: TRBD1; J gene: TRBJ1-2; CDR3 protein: CASSVGQGVGSYGYTF; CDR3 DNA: TGTGCCAGCAGTGTGGGACAGGGGGTCGGAAGCTATGGCTACACCTTC
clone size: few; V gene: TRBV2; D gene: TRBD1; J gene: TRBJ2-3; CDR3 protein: CASRQGFVDTQYF; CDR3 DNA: TGTGCCAGCCGACAGGGGTTCGTAGATACGCAGTATTTT
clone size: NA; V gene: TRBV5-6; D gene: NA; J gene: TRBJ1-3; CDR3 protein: CASSLGQPGNTIYF; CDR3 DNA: TGTGCCAGCAGCTTGGGACAGCCAGGAAACACCATATATTTT
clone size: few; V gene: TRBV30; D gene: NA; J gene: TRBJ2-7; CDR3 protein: CAWSTGGYYEQYF; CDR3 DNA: TGTGCCTGGAGTACGGGGGGCTATTACGAGCAGTACTTC
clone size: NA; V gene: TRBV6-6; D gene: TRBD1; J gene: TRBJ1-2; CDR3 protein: CASSYSQGDGYTF; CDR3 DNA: TGTGCCAGCAGTTACTCCCAGGGGGATGGCTACACCTTC
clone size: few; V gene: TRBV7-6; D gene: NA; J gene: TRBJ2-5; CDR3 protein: CASSFADSQETQYF; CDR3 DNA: TGTGCCAGCAGCTTCGCCGACAGCCAAGAGACCCAGTACTTC
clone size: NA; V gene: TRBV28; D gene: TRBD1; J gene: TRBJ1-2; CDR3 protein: CASNDRAQLNYCYTF; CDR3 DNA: TGTGCCAGCAATGACAGGGCGCAACTTAACTATTGCTACACCTTC
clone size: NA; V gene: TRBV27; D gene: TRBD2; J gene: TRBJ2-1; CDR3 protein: CASSLPGLLLNEQFF; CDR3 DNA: TGTGCCAGCAGTTTGCCGGGACTACTCCTCAATGAGCAGTTCTTC
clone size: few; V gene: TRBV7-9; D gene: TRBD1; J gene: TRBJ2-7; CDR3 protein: CASSRGGRNYEQYF; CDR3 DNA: TGTGCCAGCAGCCGAGGGGGCAGAAACTACGAGCAGTACTTC
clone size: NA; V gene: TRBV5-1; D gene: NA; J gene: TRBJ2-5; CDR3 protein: CASSPGGNQETQYF; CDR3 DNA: TGCGCCAGCAGCCCTGGGGGGAACCAAGAGACCCAGTACTTC
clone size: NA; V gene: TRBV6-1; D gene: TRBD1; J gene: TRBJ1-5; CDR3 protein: CASRIRTGNQPQHF; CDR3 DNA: TGTGCCAGCAGGATACGGACAGGGAACCAGCCCCAGCATTTT
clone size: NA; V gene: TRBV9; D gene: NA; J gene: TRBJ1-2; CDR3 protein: CASSMDSPYGYTF; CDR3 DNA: TGTGCCAGCAGCATGGACTCCCCCTATGGCTACACCTTC
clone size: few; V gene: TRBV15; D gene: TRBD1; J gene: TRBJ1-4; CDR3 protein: CATSRRTGSNEKLFF; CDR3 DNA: TGTGCCACCAGCAGGCGGACAGGATCTAATGAAAAACTGTTTTTT
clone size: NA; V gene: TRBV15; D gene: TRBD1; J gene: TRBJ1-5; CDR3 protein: CATSRDRQGEGSNQPQHF; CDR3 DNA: TGTGCCACCAGCAGAGATCGACAGGGTGAAGGTAGCAATCAGCCCCAGCATTTT
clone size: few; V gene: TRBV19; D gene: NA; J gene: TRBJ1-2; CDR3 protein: CASSKDSLGYGYTF; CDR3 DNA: TGTGCCAGTAGTAAGGACAGCCTGGGCTATGGCTACACCTTC
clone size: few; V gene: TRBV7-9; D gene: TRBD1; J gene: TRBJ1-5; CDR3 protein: CASSPSDRGGDQPQHF; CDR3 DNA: TGTGCCAGCAGCCCTTCGGACAGGGGAGGGGATCAGCCCCAGCATTTT
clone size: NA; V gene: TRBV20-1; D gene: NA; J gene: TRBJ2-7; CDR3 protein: CSATPYEQYF; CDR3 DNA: TGCAGTGCTACCCCATACGAGCAGTACTTC
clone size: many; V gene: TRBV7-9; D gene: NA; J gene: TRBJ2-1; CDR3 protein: CASGGTYNEQFF; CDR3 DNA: TGTGCCAGCGGGGGGACCTACAATGAGCAGTTCTTC
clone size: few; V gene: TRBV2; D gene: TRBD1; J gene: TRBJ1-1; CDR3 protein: CASSFAGTGGAETEAFF; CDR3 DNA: TGTGCCAGCAGTTTCGCCGGGACAGGGGGCGCGGAAACTGAAGCTTTCTTT
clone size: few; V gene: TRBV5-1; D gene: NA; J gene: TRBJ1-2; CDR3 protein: CASSWGMDSYSGSIF; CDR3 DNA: TGCGCCAGCAGCTGGGGGATGGACAGCTACTCAGGGTCCATCTTC
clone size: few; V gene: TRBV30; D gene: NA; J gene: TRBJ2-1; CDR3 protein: CAWSTSYNEQFF; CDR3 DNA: TGTGCCTGGAGCACGAGCTACAATGAGCAGTTCTTC
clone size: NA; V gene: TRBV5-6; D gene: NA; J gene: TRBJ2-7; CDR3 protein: CASSLTGYEQYF; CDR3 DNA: TGTGCCAGCAGCCTGACAGGATACGAGCAGTACTTC
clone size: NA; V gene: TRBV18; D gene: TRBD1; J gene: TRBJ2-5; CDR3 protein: CASSSTGGAGAQYF; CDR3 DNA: TGTGCCAGCTCATCGACAGGGGGCGCAGGGGCCCAGTACTTC
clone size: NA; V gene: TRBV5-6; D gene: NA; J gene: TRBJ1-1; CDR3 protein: CASSLDSAGTEAFF; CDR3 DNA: TGTGCCAGCAGCTTGGACAGTGCGGGGACTGAAGCTTTCTTT
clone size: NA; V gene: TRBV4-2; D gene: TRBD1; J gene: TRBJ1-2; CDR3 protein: CASSQGDRVSYGYTF; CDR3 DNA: TGTGCCAGCAGCCAAGGGGACAGGGTATCCTATGGCTACACCTTC
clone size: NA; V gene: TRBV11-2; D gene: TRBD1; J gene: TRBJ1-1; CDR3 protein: CASSLEGAGGTEAFF; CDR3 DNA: TGTGCCAGCAGCTTAGAAGGGGCAGGGGGCACTGAAGCTTTCTTT
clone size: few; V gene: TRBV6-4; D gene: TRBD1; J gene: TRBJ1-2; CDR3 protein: CASRHDRGCTF; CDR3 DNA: TGTGCCAGCAGACACGACAGGGGTTGTACCTTC